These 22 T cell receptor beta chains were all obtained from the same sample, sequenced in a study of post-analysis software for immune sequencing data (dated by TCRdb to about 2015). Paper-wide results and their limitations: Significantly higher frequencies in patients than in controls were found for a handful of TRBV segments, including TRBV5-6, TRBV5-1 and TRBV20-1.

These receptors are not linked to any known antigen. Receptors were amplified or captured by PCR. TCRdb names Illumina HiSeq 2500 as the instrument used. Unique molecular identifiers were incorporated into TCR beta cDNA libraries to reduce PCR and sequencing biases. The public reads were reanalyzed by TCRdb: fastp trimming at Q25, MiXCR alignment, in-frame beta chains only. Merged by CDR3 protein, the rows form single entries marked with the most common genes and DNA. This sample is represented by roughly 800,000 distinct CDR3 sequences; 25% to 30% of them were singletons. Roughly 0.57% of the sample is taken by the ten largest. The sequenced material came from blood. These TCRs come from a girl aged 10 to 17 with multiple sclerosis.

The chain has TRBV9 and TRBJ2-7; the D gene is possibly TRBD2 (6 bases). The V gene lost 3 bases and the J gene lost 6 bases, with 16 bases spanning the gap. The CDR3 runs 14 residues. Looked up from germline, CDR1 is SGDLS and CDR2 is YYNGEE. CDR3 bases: TGTGCCAGCAGCGCCTCGCCTAGCGTAGGCGAGCAGTACTTC. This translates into CASSASPSVGEQYF.

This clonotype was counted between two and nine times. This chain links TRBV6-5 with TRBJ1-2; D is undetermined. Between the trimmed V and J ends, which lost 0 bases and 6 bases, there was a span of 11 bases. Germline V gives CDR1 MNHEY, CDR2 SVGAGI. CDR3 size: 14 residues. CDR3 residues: CASSYSGPRNGYTF. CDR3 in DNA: TGTGCCAGCAGTTACTCCGGCCCGAGGAATGGCTACACCTTC.

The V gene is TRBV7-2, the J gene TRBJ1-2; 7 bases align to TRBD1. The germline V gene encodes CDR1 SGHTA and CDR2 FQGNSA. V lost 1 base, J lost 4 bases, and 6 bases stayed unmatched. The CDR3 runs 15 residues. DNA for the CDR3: TGTGCCAGCAGCTTAGAGCAGGGGGTTCCCTATGGCTACACCTTC. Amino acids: CASSLEQGVPYGYTF.

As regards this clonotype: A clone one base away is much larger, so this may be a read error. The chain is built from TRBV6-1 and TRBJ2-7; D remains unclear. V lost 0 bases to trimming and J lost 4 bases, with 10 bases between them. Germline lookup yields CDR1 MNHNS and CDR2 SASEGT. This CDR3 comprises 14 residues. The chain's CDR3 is CASSEADRVYEQYF. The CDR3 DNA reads TGTGCCAGCAGTGAAGCGGATCGCGTTTACGAGCAGTACTTC.

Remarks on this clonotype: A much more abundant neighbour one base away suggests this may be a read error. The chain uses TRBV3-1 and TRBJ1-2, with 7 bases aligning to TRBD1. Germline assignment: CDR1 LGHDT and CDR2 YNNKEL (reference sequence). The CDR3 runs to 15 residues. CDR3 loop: CTSSQDVQGNGGYTF. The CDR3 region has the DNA TGTACCAGCAGCCAAGATGTACAGGGGAACGGTGGCTACACCTTC.

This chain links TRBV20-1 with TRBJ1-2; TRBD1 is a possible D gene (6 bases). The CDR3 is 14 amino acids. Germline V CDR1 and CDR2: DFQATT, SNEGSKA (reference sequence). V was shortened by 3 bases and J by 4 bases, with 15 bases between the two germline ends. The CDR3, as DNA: TGCAGTGCTAGCGAGCTAACAGGGACCTATGGCTACACCTTC. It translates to CSASELTGTYGYTF.

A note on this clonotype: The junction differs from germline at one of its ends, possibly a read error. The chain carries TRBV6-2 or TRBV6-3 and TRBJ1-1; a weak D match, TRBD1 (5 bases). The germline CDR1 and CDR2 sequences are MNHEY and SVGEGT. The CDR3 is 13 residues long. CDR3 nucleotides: TGTGCCTGCAGTGCCAGGGAGGCCACTGAAGCTTTCTTT. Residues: CACSAREATEAFF.

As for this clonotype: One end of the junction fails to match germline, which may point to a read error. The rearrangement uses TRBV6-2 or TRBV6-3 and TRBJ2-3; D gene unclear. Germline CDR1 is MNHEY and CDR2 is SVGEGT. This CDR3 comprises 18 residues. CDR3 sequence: CASSYSEGVAAFTDTQYF. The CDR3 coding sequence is TGTGCCAGCAGTTACTCGGAAGGAGTAGCAGCCTTCACAGATACACAGTATTTT.

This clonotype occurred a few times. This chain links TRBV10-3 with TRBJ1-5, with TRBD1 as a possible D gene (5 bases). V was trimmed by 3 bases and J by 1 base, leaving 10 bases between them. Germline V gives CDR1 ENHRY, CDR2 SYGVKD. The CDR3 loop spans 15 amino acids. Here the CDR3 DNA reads TGTGCCATCAGTGATCCCGGGGGGAGCAATCAGCCCCAGCATTTT. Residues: CAISDPGGSNQPQHF.

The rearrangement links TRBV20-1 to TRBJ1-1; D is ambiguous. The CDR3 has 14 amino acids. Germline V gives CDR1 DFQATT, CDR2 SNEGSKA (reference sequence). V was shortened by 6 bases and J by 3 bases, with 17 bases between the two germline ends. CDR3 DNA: TGCAGTGCGCTAGAGGAATTTGGCCACACTGAAGCTTTCTTT. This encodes CSALEEFGHTEAFF.

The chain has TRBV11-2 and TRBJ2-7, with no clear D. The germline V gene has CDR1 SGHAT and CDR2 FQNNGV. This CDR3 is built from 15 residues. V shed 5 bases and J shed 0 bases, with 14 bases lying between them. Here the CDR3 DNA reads TGTGCCAGCAGCCCAGTAAAGGGCAGCTCCTACGAGCAGTACTTC. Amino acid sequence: CASSPVKGSSYEQYF.

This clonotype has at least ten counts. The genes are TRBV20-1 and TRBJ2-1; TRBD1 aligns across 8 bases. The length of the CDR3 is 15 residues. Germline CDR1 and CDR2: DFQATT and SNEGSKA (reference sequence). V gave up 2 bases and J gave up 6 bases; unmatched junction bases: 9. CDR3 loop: CSARPDRGTFNEQFF. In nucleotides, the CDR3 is TGCAGTGCTAGACCCGACAGGGGTACTTTCAATGAGCAGTTCTTC.

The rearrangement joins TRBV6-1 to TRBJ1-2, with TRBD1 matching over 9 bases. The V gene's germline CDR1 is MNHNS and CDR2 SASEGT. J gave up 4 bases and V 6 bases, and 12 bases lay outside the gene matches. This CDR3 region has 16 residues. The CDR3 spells CASRPQPGQGSYGYTF. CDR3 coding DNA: TGTGCCAGCAGACCTCAACCGGGACAGGGTTCCTATGGCTACACCTTC.

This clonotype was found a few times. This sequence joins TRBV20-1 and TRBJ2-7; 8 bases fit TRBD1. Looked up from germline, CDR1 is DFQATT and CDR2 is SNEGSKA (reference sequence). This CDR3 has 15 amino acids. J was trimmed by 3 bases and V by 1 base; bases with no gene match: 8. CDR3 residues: CSARGTDREYYEQYF. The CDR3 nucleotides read TGCAGTGCTAGAGGGACGGACAGGGAATACTACGAGCAGTACTTC.

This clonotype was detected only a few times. CDR3 amino acids: CAISGDAGSGDTQYF. Written as DNA, the CDR3 is TGTGCCATCAGTGGAGATGCAGGGAGTGGAGATACGCAGTATTTT. The chain employs TRBV10-3 and TRBJ2-3; possibly TRBD1 or TRBD2 for D (5 bases each). The V and J ends lost 4 bases and 5 bases respectively, with 16 bases between them. The CDR3 is 15 amino acids. Germline values: CDR1 ENHRY, CDR2 SYGVKD.

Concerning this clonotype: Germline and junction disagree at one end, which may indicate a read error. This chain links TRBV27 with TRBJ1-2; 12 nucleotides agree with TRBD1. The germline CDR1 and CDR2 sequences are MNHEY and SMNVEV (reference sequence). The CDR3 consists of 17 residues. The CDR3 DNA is TGTGCCGGCAGTAGGTCGGGGACAGGGGGCGCTAACTATGGCTACACCTTC. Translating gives CAGSRSGTGGANYGYTF.

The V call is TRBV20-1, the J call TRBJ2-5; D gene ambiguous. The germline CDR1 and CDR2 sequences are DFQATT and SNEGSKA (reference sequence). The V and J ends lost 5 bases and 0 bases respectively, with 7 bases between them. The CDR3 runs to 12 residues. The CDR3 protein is CSAPAYQETQYF. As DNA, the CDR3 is TGCAGTGCTCCGGCTTACCAAGAGACCCAGTACTTC.

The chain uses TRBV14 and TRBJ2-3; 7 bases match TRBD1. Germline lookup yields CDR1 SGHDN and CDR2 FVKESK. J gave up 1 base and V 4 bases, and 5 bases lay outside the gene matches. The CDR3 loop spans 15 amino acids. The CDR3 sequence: CASSPSDRGTDTQYF. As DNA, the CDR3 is TGTGCCAGCAGCCCAAGCGACAGGGGCACAGATACGCAGTATTTT.

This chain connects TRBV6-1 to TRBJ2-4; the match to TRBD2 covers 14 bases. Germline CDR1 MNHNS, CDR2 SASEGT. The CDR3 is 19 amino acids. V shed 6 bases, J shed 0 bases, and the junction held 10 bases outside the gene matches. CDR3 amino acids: CASSPGTSGGPIAKNIQYF. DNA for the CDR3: TGTGCCAGCAGCCCGGGGACTAGCGGGGGCCCCATAGCCAAAAACATTCAGTACTTC.

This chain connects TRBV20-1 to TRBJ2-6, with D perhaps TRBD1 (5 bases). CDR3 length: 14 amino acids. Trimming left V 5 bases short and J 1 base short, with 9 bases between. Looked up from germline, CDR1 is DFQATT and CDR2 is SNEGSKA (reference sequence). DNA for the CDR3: TGCAGTGCTCAACAGGAGTCTGGGGCCAACGTCCTGACTTTC. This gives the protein CSAQQESGANVLTF.

CDR3 loop: CASKVTARGSPLHF. The CDR3 DNA reads as TGTGCCAGCAAAGTGACCGCGAGAGGTTCACCCCTCCACTTT. The chain joins TRBV12-3 or TRBV12-4 to TRBJ1-6; D not resolved. The germline V and J ends were trimmed by 7 bases and 9 bases, with 16 bases remaining between them. CDR3 length: 14 amino acids.

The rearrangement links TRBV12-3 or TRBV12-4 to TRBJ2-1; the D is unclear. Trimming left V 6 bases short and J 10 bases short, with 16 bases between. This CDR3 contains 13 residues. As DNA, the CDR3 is TGTGCCAGCAGGGGTGCACTTACGGACGAGCAGTTCTTC. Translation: CASRGALTDEQFF.